This TCR beta chain was retrieved from a study of cytomegalovirus exposure and HLA in healthy donors. Study-wide findings and caveats: Sequencing likely generated an artifact that appeared as a cluster of highly shared sequence variants.

Looked up from germline, CDR1 is MNHEY and CDR2 is SVGAGI. The ends were cut back, 0 bases at V and 3 bases at J, with 12 bases in the middle. CDR3 length: 15 residues. Worth noting for this clone: The target antigen is unknown.

This PCR relied on a set of 60 Vbeta primers and 13 Jbeta primers. TCRdb keeps only in-frame clones here, not all; method: immunoSEQ multiplex PCR. This table holds around 150,000 clones, less than 85% found once. The receptor was derived from a man over 45 in good health and CMV-seropositive. Material: PBMCs. The chain links TRBV6-5 to TRBJ2-7; perhaps TRBD2 as D (6 bases). CDR3 protein: CASSYSASAHYEQYF. The CDR3 DNA is TGTGCCAGCAGTTACTCTGCTAGCGCACACTACGAGCAGTACTTC.